This T cell receptor (beta chain) stems from a study of shared clonotypes between healthy human individuals. J lost 4 bases, V lost 2 bases, and 6 bases had no gene match. Germline CDR1 SQVTM, CDR2 ANQGSEA. There are 15 residues in the CDR3. Execution of the assay was at deep level. Method: immunoSEQ multiplex PCR; TCRdb's copy keeps in-frame clones and lacks some. The sample records about 1 million clones, about 75% being singletons. This chain connects TRBV29-1 to TRBJ2-7; 12 bases agree with TRBD2. The TCR comes from a man younger than 35 in good health. What was sequenced was memory CD4+ T cells sorted from blood. Indicated subset: CD45RA-negative fraction. The CDR3 sequence is CSVELTSGSIYEQYF. DNA of the CDR3: TGCAGCGTTGAATTGACTAGCGGGAGTATTTACGAGCAGTACTTC.